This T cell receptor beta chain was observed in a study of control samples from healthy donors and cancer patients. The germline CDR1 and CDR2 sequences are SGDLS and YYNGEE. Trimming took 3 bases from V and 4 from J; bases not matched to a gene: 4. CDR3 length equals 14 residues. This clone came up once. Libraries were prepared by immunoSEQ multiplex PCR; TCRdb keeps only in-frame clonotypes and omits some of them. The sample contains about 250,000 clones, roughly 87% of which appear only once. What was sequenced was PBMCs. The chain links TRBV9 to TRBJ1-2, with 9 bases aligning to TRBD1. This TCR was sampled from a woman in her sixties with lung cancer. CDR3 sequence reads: CASSGDRDPYGYTF. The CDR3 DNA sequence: TGTGCCAGCAGCGGGGACAGGGACCCCTATGGCTACACCTTC.